Listed here are 30 T cell receptor beta chains from one sample, sequenced in a study of spatial heterogeneity in lung cancer. The study's findings and limits: Counts of expanded intratumoral alpha and beta TCRs tracked tumor mutation counts.

Time point reported: sample taken at primary tumor resection. TCRdb passed the 5' RACE reads through MiXCR, listing each CDR3 protein once. The data contain under 3,000 distinct CDR3 sequences, about 11% of them singletons. No antigen is known for these receptors. This specimen was lung tumor tissue, taken at surgery. These receptor sequences come from a female donor with early-stage non-small cell lung cancer.

In its sample, this clonotype was seen a few times. The genes are TRBV28 and TRBJ2-6, with TRBD1 as a possible D gene (5 bases). The V end was cut by 5 bases, the J end by 4 bases, with 18 bases between. The CDR3 sequence is 17 residues long. Germline values: CDR1 MDHEN, CDR2 SYDVKM. This chain's CDR3 is CASSPSGRALGANVLTF. CDR3 nucleotide sequence: TGTGCCAGCAGTCCCTCCGGCAGGGCTTTAGGGGCCAACGTCCTGACTTTC. Drawing the rest from reference TRBV28 and TRBJ2-6, the complete variable domain is DVKVTQSSRYLVKRTGEKVFLECVQDMDHENMFWYRQDPGLGLRLIYFSYDVKMKEKGDIPEGYSVSREKKERFSLILESASTNQTSMYLCASSPSGRALGANVLTFGAGSRLTVL.

This clonotype occurred many times. As DNA, the CDR3 is TGCAGCGCCCTCGGACAGTTCTACAATGAGCAGTTCTTC. Protein: CSALGQFYNEQFF. This chain connects TRBV29-1 to TRBJ2-1, with TRBD1 as a possible D gene (6 bases). Trimming removed 7 bases from V and 3 bases from J, with 13 bases in between. The CDR3 runs to 13 residues. Germline V gives CDR1 SQVTM, CDR2 ANQGSEA.

By share, this clonotype counts as medium-sized. The J gene is TRBJ2-1, the V gene TRBV5-1; TRBD2 matches 13 bases. There are 15 residues in the CDR3. The V and J ends lost 6 bases and 8 bases, in that order; junction bases with no gene match: 8. Germline V gene lookup returns CDR1 SGHRS and CDR2 YFSETQ. The CDR3 coding sequence is TGCGCCAGCACCGAGACTAGCGGGGGGTTTGATGAGCAGTTCTTC. Translating it yields CASTETSGGFDEQFF.

This rearrangement joins TRBV6-6 to TRBJ1-1, with TRBD1 matching over 9 bases. V was pared by 5 bases and J by 11 bases, with 12 bases of the junction left unmatched. Germline V gives CDR1 MNHNY, CDR2 SVGAGI (reference sequence). The length of the CDR3 is 14 residues. The CDR3 DNA is TGTGCCAGCAGTCTAGGACAGGGGCCGTCGAGGGCTTTCTTT. Amino acid sequence: CASSLGQGPSRAFF.

In this sample, this clonotype turned up many times. V gene TRBV7-9 combines with J gene TRBJ2-5; D gene uncertain. Looked up from germline, CDR1 is SEHNR and CDR2 is FQNEAQ (reference sequence). V shed 5 bases and J shed 5 bases, with 6 bases lying between them. The CDR3 totals 11 residues. The CDR3: CASSQMETQYF. The CDR3 coding sequence is TGTGCCAGCAGCCAAATGGAGACCCAGTACTTC. The full variable domain, in which reference TRBV7-9 and TRBJ2-5 provide the parts outside the CDR3, is DTGVSQNPRHKITKRGQNVTFRCDPISEHNRLYWYRQTLGQGPEFLTYFQNEAQLEKSRLLSDRFSAERPKGSFSTLEIQRTEQGDSAMYLCASSQMETQYFGPGTRLLVL.

This clonotype is medium-sized within its sample. The V call is TRBV18, the J call TRBJ2-7; the match to TRBD1 covers 7 bases. After removal of 6 bases from V and 3 bases from J, the junction contained 11 bases not matched to a gene. The CDR3 length is 15 residues. Germline values: CDR1 KGHSH, CDR2 LQKENI. CDR3 sequence (DNA): TGTGCCAGCTCGAGGACAGGAGGAAAGAACTACGAGCAGTACTTC. Its translation is CASSRTGGKNYEQYF. Drawing the rest from reference TRBV18 and TRBJ2-7, the complete variable domain is NAGVMQNPRHLVRRRGQEARLRCSPMKGHSHVYWYRQLPEEGLKFMVYLQKENIIDESGMPKERFSAEFPKEGPSILRIQQVVRGDSAAYFCASSRTGGKNYEQYFGPGTRLTVT.

The CDR3 is CATSAGQAYEQYF. The CDR3 nucleotides read TGTGCCACCAGCGCGGGCCAAGCCTACGAGCAGTACTTC. This chain connects TRBV15 to TRBJ2-7; D is perhaps TRBD2 (5 bases). The CDR3 contains 13 residues. V lost 5 bases, J lost 2 bases, and 10 bases lay in between. CDR1 and CDR2 from the germline V gene are LNHNV and YYDKDF (reference sequence).

This clonotype appeared a few times. The rearrangement joins TRBV28 to TRBJ1-4, with 7 bases matching TRBD1. From germline, CDR1 is MDHEN and CDR2 SYDVKM. The V segment lost 6 bases and the J segment 7 bases; nucleotides outside the gene matches: 8. This CDR3 is built from 14 residues. Here the CDR3 reads CASRRTGGAEKLFF. CDR3 bases: TGTGCCAGCAGGAGGACAGGAGGGGCTGAAAAACTGTTTTTT.

This clonotype was found a few times. A much larger clone sits a single nucleotide away, making a read error possible. This chain links TRBV30 with TRBJ2-3; 7 bases line up with TRBD1. The CDR3 length is 14 residues. V was clipped by 8 bases and J by 7 bases; unmatched bases: 15. Germline assignment: CDR1 GTSNPN and CDR2 SVGIG (reference sequence). The CDR3 sequence: CARNDRAIVNTQYF. In DNA, the CDR3 is TGTGCCCGGAATGACAGGGCCATTGTGAATACGCAGTATTTT.

Only a few counts were recorded for this clonotype. The chain has TRBV5-4 and TRBJ1-1; 8 nucleotides line up with TRBD1. The CDR3 sequence is 12 residues long. After removal of 4 bases from V and 10 bases from J, the junction contained 6 bases not matched to a gene. Germline CDR1 SGHNT, CDR2 YYREEE (reference sequence). The CDR3 reads CASSTWTGTAFF. In nucleotides, the CDR3 is TGTGCCAGCAGCACTTGGACAGGGACAGCTTTCTTT.

This clonotype was counted only a few times. The V gene is TRBV5-4, the J gene TRBJ2-3; D is perhaps TRBD2 (5 bases). Trimming removed 4 bases at V and 3 bases at J, with 21 bases between. This CDR3 spans 17 amino acids. Germline V gene data show CDR1 as SGHNT and CDR2 as YYREEE (reference sequence). The CDR3 DNA is TGTGCCAGCAGCAAATCAAGTGGAAGCGGCTTGACAGATACGCAGTATTTT. Translating it yields CASSKSSGSGLTDTQYF.

This clonotype is medium-sized. The rearrangement links TRBV18 to TRBJ2-3, with 7 bases identical to TRBD2. Per the germline V gene, CDR1 is KGHSH and CDR2 is LQKENI. This CDR3 has 17 residues. Losses at the gene ends were 1 base for V and 0 bases for J; bases not matched to a gene: 7. The CDR3 region is CASSPLEAGNSTDTQYF. The CDR3 DNA is TGTGCCAGCTCACCACTGGAAGCGGGAAACAGCACAGATACGCAGTATTTT.

This clonotype came up many times. This chain connects TRBV7-9 to TRBJ1-1, with 7 bases matching TRBD1. The CDR3 covers 14 residues. Trimming took 5 bases from V and 8 from J; bases not matched to a gene: 11. Per the germline V gene, CDR1 is SEHNR and CDR2 is FQNEAQ (reference sequence). CDR3 DNA sequence: TGTGCCAGCAGCCGGCCGGGGGGACAGAAGGAAGCTTTCTTT. Encoded protein: CASSRPGGQKEAFF.

This clonotype is labeled as medium-sized (0.01 to 0.1%). The chain joins TRBV6-2 or TRBV6-3 to TRBJ1-1; no reliable D call. V shed 5 bases and J shed 4 bases, with 14 bases lying between them. This CDR3 has 14 amino acids. Germline lookup yields CDR1 MNHEY and CDR2 SVGEGT. The CDR3 nucleotides are TGTGCCAGCAGTCAGCGAGGAGGTATCACTGAAGCTTTCTTT. Its translation: CASSQRGGITEAFF.

By sample share, this clonotype is medium-sized. V usage is TRBV12-3 or TRBV12-4 and J usage is TRBJ2-7; D is unclear. The CDR3 consists of 13 residues. The V gene lost 5 bases and the J gene lost 7 bases, with 15 bases spanning the gap. The CDR3 is CASSPQGDGEQYF. CDR3 bases: TGTGCCAGCAGTCCACAAGGCGACGGAGAGCAGTACTTC.

This clonotype is classed as medium-sized. This chain joins TRBV27 and TRBJ1-1; 7 bases match TRBD1. V trimming: 2 bases; J trimming: 5 bases; junction bases outside the gene matches: 5. CDR1 MNHEY and CDR2 SMNVEV come from the germline V gene (reference sequence). This CDR3 is built from 14 residues. CDR3 residues: CASSLRGQGTEAFF. DNA of the CDR3: TGTGCCAGCAGTTTAAGGGGGCAGGGGACTGAAGCTTTCTTT.

By share of the sample, this clonotype is medium-sized. The CDR3 nucleotides are TGTGCCAGCAGCTTAGGACCCATAGGGCAGTATTTT. This codes for CASSLGPIGQYF. The chain is built from TRBV7-2 and TRBJ2-3; D is unresolved. The V gene's germline CDR1 is SGHTA and CDR2 FQGNSA. V was cut by 1 base and J by 11 bases, with 10 bases left in between. CDR3 length: 12 amino acids.

The V gene is TRBV12-3 or TRBV12-4, the J gene TRBJ2-2; possibly TRBD1 for D (5 bases). The CDR3 has 13 amino acids. V shed 5 bases and J shed 3 bases, with 7 bases lying between them. CDR3 amino acids: CASSPRDTGELFF. CDR3 nucleotide sequence: TGTGCCAGCAGTCCCAGGGACACCGGGGAGCTGTTTTTT.

By sample fraction, this clonotype is large. This chain uses TRBV6-2 or TRBV6-3 with TRBJ1-2; TRBD1 agrees at 8 bases. This CDR3 contains 14 residues. The germline V gene has CDR1 MNHEY and CDR2 SVGEGT. V trimming: 4 bases; J trimming: 7 bases; junction bases outside the gene matches: 8. CDR3 coding DNA: TGTGCCAGCAGTTCCCCCCCGACAGGGGCTGGCTACACCTTC. Encoded protein: CASSSPPTGAGYTF.

This clonotype was recorded many times. The chain carries TRBV5-6 and TRBJ1-2, with D unclear. The CDR3 spans 14 residues. Trimming removed 4 bases from V and 4 bases from J, with 14 bases in between. Germline loops: CDR1 SGHDT, CDR2 YYEEEE. CDR3 sequence: CASSLWEGTYGYTF. DNA of the CDR3: TGTGCCAGCAGCCTTTGGGAGGGCACCTATGGCTACACCTTC.

This clonotype occurred many times. The V and J genes are TRBV6-1 and TRBJ2-3, with D hard to call. Between the trimmed V and J ends, which lost 6 bases and 0 bases, there was a span of 16 bases. The CDR3 has 16 amino acids. The germline V gene encodes CDR1 MNHNS and CDR2 SASEGT. The DNA of the CDR3 is TGTGCCAGCAGGACCCGCTCTAAATCTAGCACAGATACGCAGTATTTT. It is translated as CASRTRSKSSTDTQYF.

In this sample, this clonotype is medium-sized. The V gene is TRBV4-3, the J gene TRBJ1-2; tentative D call: TRBD1 (5 bases). This CDR3 is built from 18 residues. V lost 1 base and J lost 4, with 22 bases in between. Germline CDR1 LGHNA, CDR2 YSLEER. The CDR3 coding sequence is TGCGCCAGCAGCCAAGTTAGGAGGGGCCTCCTGGCGTGCTATGGCTACACCTTC. Protein product: CASSQVRRGLLACYGYTF.

This clonotype has ten or more counts. This rearrangement joins TRBV7-2 to TRBJ2-3; weak D call: TRBD2 (5 bases). Germline values: CDR1 SGHTA, CDR2 FQGNSA. V was shortened by 1 base and J by 3 bases, with 11 bases between the two germline ends. The CDR3 is 15 residues long. In DNA, the CDR3 is TGTGCCAGCAGCTTAGGTGGTAGGGAGACAGATACGCAGTATTTT. This sequence encodes CASSLGGRETDTQYF.

This clonotype was observed at least ten times. This chain joins TRBV5-4 and TRBJ1-2; no firm D call. Per the germline V gene, CDR1 is SGHNT and CDR2 is YYREEE (reference sequence). The length of the CDR3 is 15 residues. V was shortened by 2 bases and J by 2 bases, with 13 bases between the two germline ends. The CDR3 loop is CASSLPFRGNYGYTF. CDR3 bases: TGTGCCAGCAGCTTACCTTTCCGCGGGAACTATGGCTACACCTTC.

The V call is TRBV27, the J call TRBJ2-1; 7 nucleotides match TRBD1. V lost 8 bases to trimming and J lost 12 bases; unmatched junction nucleotides: 16. The CDR3 spans 14 residues. Germline CDR1 MNHEY, CDR2 SMNVEV (reference sequence). CDR3 amino acids: CASGVPGQPKTQFF. CDR3 nucleotides: TGTGCCAGCGGTGTACCGGGACAGCCAAAAACGCAGTTCTTC.

This clonotype is large within its sample. V gene TRBV11-2 combines with J gene TRBJ1-6, with unresolved D. The germline CDR1 and CDR2 sequences are SGHAT and FQNNGV. The V and J ends lost 4 bases and 6 bases respectively, with 10 bases between them. The length of the CDR3 is 14 residues. The CDR3 DNA sequence: TGTGCCAGCAGCTCGGTAGGGCTTAATTCACCCCTCCACTTT. Translating it yields CASSSVGLNSPLHF.

By share of the sample, this clonotype is medium-sized. The V and J genes are TRBV3-1 and TRBJ2-1; TRBD2 aligns across 8 bases. The CDR3 length is 21 residues. The V segment lost 0 bases and the J segment 1 base; nucleotides outside the gene matches: 17. CDR1 is LGHDT and CDR2 is YNNKEL in the germline V gene (reference sequence). CDR3 protein: CASSQETVVAGYHLSYNEQFF. The CDR3 nucleotides read TGTGCCAGCAGCCAAGAGACTGTGGTAGCGGGGTACCACTTATCCTACAATGAGCAGTTCTTC.

This clonotype was detected many times. V is TRBV28 and J is TRBJ2-2; D possibly matches TRBD1 or TRBD2 (5 bases each). The CDR3 sequence is 14 residues long. V was trimmed by 7 bases and J by 5 bases, leaving 14 bases between them. CDR1 is MDHEN, CDR2 SYDVKM, per germline. For the CDR3, the DNA is TGTGCCAGCATCGGAGAGGGGCGAACCGGGGAGCTGTTTTTT. This encodes CASIGEGRTGELFF.

The chain is built from TRBV28 and TRBJ2-7; D may be TRBD2 (5 bases). Looked up from germline, CDR1 is MDHEN and CDR2 is SYDVKM. V was pared by 8 bases and J by 3 bases, with 17 bases between. The CDR3 runs 14 residues. CDR3 sequence: CASQDSLGLYEQYF. DNA for the CDR3: TGTGCCAGCCAGGACTCCCTGGGCCTCTACGAGCAGTACTTC.

This clonotype is deemed medium-sized (0.01 to 0.1%). The chain joins TRBV6-5 to TRBJ2-1; D might be TRBD2 (7 bases). V was pared by 6 bases and J by 8 bases, with 20 bases between. Germline V gives CDR1 MNHEY, CDR2 SVGAGI. This CDR3 region has 15 residues. CDR3 sequence reads: CASRTGAAGDDEQFF. The CDR3 nucleotides read TGTGCCAGCAGGACGGGGGCTGCGGGAGATGATGAGCAGTTCTTC.